These 10 T cell receptor beta chains were all obtained from the same sample, sequenced in a study of blood T cells in healthy people across ages. PCR was performed a second time for roughly 7 to 11 cycles using a sample-barcoded 5' primer and a J-beta primer mix. A single record per CDR3 protein comes from TCRdb applying MiXCR to the 5' RACE reads. The sample shows around 1,000,000 distinct CDR3 sequences, 20% to 25% of them seen only once. This sample also appeared in a second study, on T cells of mothers and their children.

Sequencing was done on a sample of blood. Source of these receptors: a girl aged 2 to 10 in good health.

This clonotype was found a few times. The chain couples TRBV6-5 to TRBJ1-1, with TRBD1 as a possible D gene (5 bases). V lost 0 bases to trimming and J lost 6 bases, with 11 bases between them. This CDR3 has 14 amino acids. Germline assignment: CDR1 MNHEY and CDR2 SVGAGI. CDR3 protein: CASSYSAGNAEAFF. CDR3 DNA sequence: TGTGCCAGCAGTTACTCGGCAGGGAATGCTGAAGCTTTCTTT.

This clonotype was picked up a small number of times. The chain joins TRBV4-1 to TRBJ1-1; 7 bases match TRBD1. V shed 4 bases, J shed 4 bases, and the junction held 6 bases outside the gene matches. CDR1 MGHRA and CDR2 YSYEKL come from the germline V gene. This CDR3 spans 14 amino acids. CDR3 in amino acids: CASSLGQDLTEAFF. The CDR3 nucleotides read TGCGCCAGCAGCCTAGGACAGGATCTCACTGAAGCTTTCTTT.

The genes are TRBV20-1 and TRBJ2-4, with 11 bases aligning to TRBD1. The CDR3 is made up of 16 amino acids. Germline V gene sequence: CDR1 DFQATT, CDR2 SNEGSKA (reference sequence). V was clipped by 0 bases and J by 7 bases; unmatched bases: 8. CDR3 region: CSARDRDRGKSNIQYF. CDR3 bases: TGCAGTGCTAGAGACCGGGACAGGGGGAAATCCAACATTCAGTACTTC.

This sequence joins TRBV6-5 and TRBJ2-3, with D perhaps being TRBD1 or TRBD2 (5 bases each). V was shortened by 4 bases and J by 2 bases, with 13 bases between the two germline ends. The CDR3 extends over 15 amino acids. The germline V gene has CDR1 MNHEY and CDR2 SVGAGI. The CDR3 DNA reads TGTGCCAGCAGTTTCTTTGGGGGATTCACAGATACGCAGTATTTT. It translates to CASSFFGGFTDTQYF.

This clonotype was counted at least ten times. The V call is TRBV7-8, the J call TRBJ1-5; the D is unclear. The CDR3 covers 14 residues. Germline CDR1 SGHVS, CDR2 FQNEAQ. V lost 1 base and J lost 3, with 7 bases in between. In DNA form, the CDR3 reads TGTGCCAGCAGCTTAGTGCCCGCCAATCAGCCCCAGCATTTT. Its translation is CASSLVPANQPQHF.

The chain links TRBV7-2 to TRBJ2-1; D perhaps matches TRBD1 (8 bases). The V and J ends lost 5 bases and 0 bases respectively, with 17 bases between them. The CDR3 has 17 residues. Germline V gives CDR1 SGHTA, CDR2 FQGNSA. The CDR3 DNA sequence: TGTGCCAGCAGCCTGGCGGGGGACAGGAGCTCCTACAATGAGCAGTTCTTC. Translated, it gives CASSLAGDRSSYNEQFF.

V usage is TRBV7-3 and J usage is TRBJ1-1; D is ambiguous. The CDR3 spans 18 residues. V was clipped by 2 bases and J by 1 base, with 20 bases between them. Germline V gives CDR1 SGHTA, CDR2 FQGTGA. The CDR3 spells CASSLVGQLPGPNTEAFF. The CDR3 DNA sequence: TGTGCCAGCAGCTTAGTCGGCCAATTGCCGGGTCCGAACACTGAAGCTTTCTTT.

There are a few counts of this clonotype. Without the conserved terminal phenylalanine or tryptophan, this CDR3 likely stems from a read error. The chain recombines TRBV12-5 with TRBJ1-5; D uncertain. The V end lost 3 bases, the J end lost 8 bases, and 11 bases lay between the germline ends. CDR1 and CDR2 from the germline V gene are LGHNT and FRNRAP. The CDR3 sequence is 13 residues long. Here the CDR3 DNA reads TGTGCTAGTGGTTTAGGAGGTAGTAAGCCCCAGCATCTT. Translation: CASGLGGSKPQHL.

Worth noting for this clonotype: One end of the junction fails to match germline, which may point to a read error. The rearrangement links TRBV5-1 to TRBJ2-3; D might be TRBD2 (7 bases). Germline-derived CDR1 and CDR2 are SGHRS and YFSETQ. CDR3 length: 16 residues. In nucleotides, the CDR3 is TGCGCCAGCAGCTTGCTTGAGGGGGGGCCCACAGATACGCACTATTTT. Amino acid sequence: CASSLLEGGPTDTHYF.

The chain has TRBV29-1 and TRBJ1-1; unclear D gene. The CDR3 loop spans 15 amino acids. Trimming removed 6 bases from V and 0 bases from J, with 17 bases in between. Germline CDR1 SQVTM, CDR2 ANQGSEA. The CDR3 DNA is TGCAGCGTCAAGTGGGCCGGCCCGCTGAACACTGAAGCTTTCTTT. This gives the protein CSVKWAGPLNTEAFF.